These T cell receptor beta chains were read from a single sample in a study of cytomegalovirus exposure and HLA in healthy donors. Libraries were prepared by immunoSEQ multiplex PCR; TCRdb keeps only in-frame clonotypes and omits some of them. Among more than 65,000 clones listed, about 74% were seen once. Sequenced sample: PBMCs. The source of these receptors is a man aged 40-50 years in good health and CMV-seronegative. Both conserved end residues are part of each CDR3. A D gene is named only where the DNA matches it firmly. A row's size may be missing; if present it is once, few, many or a size class.

>TRBV27|TRBJ1-5|few|NA
TGTGCCAGCAGTTTAGAAAGCAGGAATCAGCCCCAGCATTTT
CASSLESRNQPQHF
>TRBV4-1|TRBJ2-7|NA|TRBD1
TGCGCCAGCAGCCCAGGTAGGGGGCGCGAGCAGTACTTC
CASSPGRGREQYF
>TRBV27|TRBJ2-7|NA|TRBD2
TGTGCCAGCAGTTTGGTCGGGGGGTGCGAGCAGTACTTC
CASSLVGGCEQYF
>TRBV6-4|TRBJ1-6|NA|NA
TGTGCCAGCGGAGGAAGAGAACCGGACCACCTCCACTTT
CASGGREPDHLHF
>TRBV27|TRBJ2-3|NA|TRBD2
TGTGCCAGCGCGATGGGGGGGAGCACAGATACGCAGTATTTT
CASAMGGSTDTQYF
>TRBV7-3|TRBJ2-5|NA|TRBD1
TGTGCCAGCAGCCCCGGACAGGGCGAGACCCAGTACTTC
CASSPGQGETQYF
>TRBV7-9|TRBJ1-4|NA|TRBD1
TGTGCCGGCCGGGGGCAGGGGGCGCTTACTGAAAAACTGTTTTTT
CAGRGQGALTEKLFF
>TRBV18|TRBJ1-6|NA|NA
TGTGCCAGCTCACCACTTCCGGGGGAACCCTCCTATAATTCACCCCTCCACTTT
CASSPLPGEPSYNSPLHF
>TRBV6-6|TRBJ2-7|NA|TRBD2
TGTGCCAGCGGTAGCGGGGGATCCTCCTACGAGCAGTACTTC
CASGSGGSSYEQYF
>TRBV7-7|TRBJ2-3|NA|NA
TGTGCCAGCAGCCCTGGGACTGGCAACACAGATACGCAGTATTTT
CASSPGTGNTDTQYF
>TRBV7-9|TRBJ1-4|NA|NA
TGTGCCAGCACGCCCAAGGGGCGCGGTGAAAAACTGTTTTTT
CASTPKGRGEKLFF
>TRBV27|TRBJ1-2|NA|TRBD1
TGTGAAAAAACAGGGGGCGATGGTGGCTACACCTTC
CEKTGGDGGYTF
>TRBV7-2|TRBJ1-5|NA|TRBD1
TGTGCCAGCAGCTACGACGGGACAGGTAATCAGCCCCAGCATTTT
CASSYDGTGNQPQHF
>TRBV11-2|TRBJ1-1|few|NA
TGTGCCAGCAGTTATTCCAGGGACACTGAAGCTTTCTTT
CASSYSRDTEAFF